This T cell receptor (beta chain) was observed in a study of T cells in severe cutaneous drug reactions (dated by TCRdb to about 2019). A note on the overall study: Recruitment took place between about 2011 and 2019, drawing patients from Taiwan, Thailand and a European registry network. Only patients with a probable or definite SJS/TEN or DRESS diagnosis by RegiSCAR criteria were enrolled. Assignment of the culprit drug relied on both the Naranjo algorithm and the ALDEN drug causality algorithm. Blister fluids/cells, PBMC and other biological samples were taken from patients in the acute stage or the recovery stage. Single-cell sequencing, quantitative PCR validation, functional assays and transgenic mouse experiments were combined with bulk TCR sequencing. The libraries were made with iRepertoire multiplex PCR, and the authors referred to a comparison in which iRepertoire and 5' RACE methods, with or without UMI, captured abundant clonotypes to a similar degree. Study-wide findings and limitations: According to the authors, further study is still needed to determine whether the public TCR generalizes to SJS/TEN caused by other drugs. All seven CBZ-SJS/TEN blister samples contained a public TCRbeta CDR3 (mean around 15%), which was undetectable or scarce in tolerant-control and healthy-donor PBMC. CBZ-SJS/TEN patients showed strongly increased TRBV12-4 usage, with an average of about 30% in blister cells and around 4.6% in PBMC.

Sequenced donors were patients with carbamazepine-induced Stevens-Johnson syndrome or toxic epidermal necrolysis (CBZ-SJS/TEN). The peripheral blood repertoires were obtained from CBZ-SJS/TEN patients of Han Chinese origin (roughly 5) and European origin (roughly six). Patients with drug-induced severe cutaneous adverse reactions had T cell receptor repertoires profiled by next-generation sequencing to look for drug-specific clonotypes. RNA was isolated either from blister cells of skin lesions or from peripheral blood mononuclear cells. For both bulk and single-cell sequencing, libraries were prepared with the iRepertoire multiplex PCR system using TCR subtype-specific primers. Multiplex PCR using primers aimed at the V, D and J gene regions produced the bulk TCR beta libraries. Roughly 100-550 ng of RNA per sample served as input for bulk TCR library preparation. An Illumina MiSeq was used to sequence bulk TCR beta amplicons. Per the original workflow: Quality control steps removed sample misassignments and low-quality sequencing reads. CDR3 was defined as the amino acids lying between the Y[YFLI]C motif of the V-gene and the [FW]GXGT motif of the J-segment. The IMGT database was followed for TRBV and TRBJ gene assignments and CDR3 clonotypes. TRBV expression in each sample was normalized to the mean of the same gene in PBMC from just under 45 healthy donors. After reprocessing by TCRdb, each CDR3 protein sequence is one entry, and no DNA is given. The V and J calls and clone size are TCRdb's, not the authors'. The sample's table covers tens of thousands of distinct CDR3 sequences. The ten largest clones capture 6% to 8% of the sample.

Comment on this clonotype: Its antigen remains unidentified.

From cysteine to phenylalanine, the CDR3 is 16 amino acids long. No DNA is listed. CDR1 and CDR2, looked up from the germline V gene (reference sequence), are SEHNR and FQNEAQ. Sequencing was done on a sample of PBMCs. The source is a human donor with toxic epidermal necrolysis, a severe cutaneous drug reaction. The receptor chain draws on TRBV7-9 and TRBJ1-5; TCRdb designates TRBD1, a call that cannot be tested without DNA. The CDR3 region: CASSPWAARGNQPQHF.